The subject of this entry is one TCR beta chain. This clonotype was seen many times. This clone's antigen is unknown. No much larger clonotype is one base removed from it; base qualities were not supplied. The record originates from a study of regulatory T cells in long-lasting Graves disease (dated by TCRdb to the early 2020s). About the investigation overall: Newly diagnosed Graves' disease patients had taken antithyroid drugs for less than 3 months. TCR sequencing covered about 13 persistent and approximately 20 newly diagnosed Graves' disease patients, some 33 samples in total. Peripheral blood TCR sequencing and RNA sequencing compared persistent Graves' disease patients with newly diagnosed Graves' disease patients. The study took place in China and was registered as a clinical trial. What the study reported, not specific to this receptor: Only the TCR beta chain was sequenced and analyzed. Persistent Graves' disease patients showed lower TCR Shannon entropy and fewer highly expanded clones than newly diagnosed patients, suggesting clonal expansion. Peripheral blood alone was examined, since thyroid tissue, which constituted the primary lesion, could not be accessed. TRBV28, TRBJ1-2 and TRBJ2-5 were preferentially used in persistent disease, while TRBV20-1 and TRBJ2-1 were favored in newly diagnosed disease. The small sample size was acknowledged by the authors as a limitation that may reduce accuracy. Persistent patients shared more public clonotypes among themselves (around 2,800) than newly diagnosed patients did (approximately 900).

The library came from multiplex PCR. Instrument on record: Illumina HiSeq 4000. TCR beta libraries were built with iRepertoire HTBI primers and Arm-PCR amplification of CDR3 regions. Before sequencing, the PCR products went through gel purification. As for how the authors treated the data: A total of 62 TRBV and some 15 TRBJ segments were identified across samples and were used for gene usage analysis of CDR3 amino acid clonotypes. COPE and FqMerger were used to merge the filtered high-quality paired reads into contigs. BLAST was used to align contigs to the IMGT TRBV, TRBD and TRBJ reference genes, and CDR3 was defined following IMGT. Highly expanded clones were defined as clonotypes with a frequency above 0.1%. Shannon entropy served as the measure of repertoire diversity, while the Gini coefficient captured V-J evenness. Clonotypes shared by more than one individual were considered public. TCRdb's own reprocessing of the public reads used fastp at Q25 and MiXCR and kept productive beta chains. Here each entry gathers all rows of one CDR3 protein and keeps the most common genes and DNA. These V and J calls rely on TCRdb rather than the paper's analysis. The sample table shows over 350,000 distinct CDR3 sequences, and about 15% are seen once. The ten largest clonotypes hold around a sixth of the sample.

CDR1 and CDR2 (SGHTA, FQGNSA) derive from the germline V gene. From the cysteine up to the phenylalanine, the CDR3 has a length of 14 residues. Only the CDR3 part of the read is kept: 42 bases, read in frame from the first base. The germline ends are 10 bases apart after V is trimmed by 2 bases and J by 5 bases. The meaning of the sample's time point label: newly diagnosed GD, antithyroid drugs for less than 3 months. RNA was extracted from PBMCs in TRIzol for both TCR sequencing and RNA sequencing. The diagnosis of Graves' disease followed American Thyroid Association guidelines. The patients came from an endocrinology department in Xi'an, China. Each patient gave about 10 milliliters of peripheral blood, collected in an EDTA anticoagulant tube. Ficoll Paque Plus density gradient separation was used to isolate PBMCs, and no additional T cell sorting was done. An Agilent 2100 Bioanalyzer and agarose gel were used to assess RNA quality, and a NanoDrop 2000 was used to measure RNA concentration.

The sample was also linked to a second study, of T cells in Graves' hyperthyroidism and ophthalmopathy. As the second paper documents: A patient counted as having stable Graves' hyperthyroidism if no progression to ophthalmopathy occurred over 18 months of follow-up. Hyperthyroidism patients were aged 18 to 65 years and newly diagnosed, with disease duration of less than 2 months. The study excluded patients with uncontrolled infections, other autoimmune diseases, pregnancy or lactation. Diagnoses relied on clinical symptoms, serum thyroxine and TRAb, thyroid ultrasound and orbital computed tomography. A first-round RT-PCR of the TCR CDR3 used the HTBI primer set with the Qiagen OneStep RT-PCR kit. Most expanded thyroid clonotypes (frequency above 0.001) were also detected in blood, suggesting blood repertoires may reflect thyroid immune responses. In cross-validation, a model built on a 13 V-J signature told ophthalmopathy apart from stable hyperthyroidism with approximately 90% sensitivity and roughly 81% specificity, and in testing the same model reached 80%/75%. In validation, the model predicted progression to ophthalmopathy with 55% to 71% sensitivity and roughly 72% specificity, a median of 6.5 months before onset. To identify distinguishing TCR V-J signatures, a discovery cohort of 95 to 100 patients was used, comprising under 45 with Graves' ophthalmopathy and around 57 with stable Graves' hyperthyroidism. An independent validation cohort of 18 to 20 hyperthyroidism patients and approximately 17 patients who later progressed to ophthalmopathy tested prospective prediction of ophthalmopathy. The roughly 91 discovery patients were randomly divided into training and test sets at a 7:3 ratio. In addition, the study compared T-cell repertoires in thyroid tissue and in blood from roughly 6 Graves' hyperthyroidism patients. Following sampling, methimazole starting at 30 mg daily was given to hyperthyroidism patients, and high-dose intravenous methylprednisolone was given to ophthalmopathy patients. A second multiplex PCR round built the libraries, followed by size selection and purification. Libraries were sequenced paired-end with 100 bp reads on an Illumina HiSeq2000. SOAPnuke was used to process the raw data, throwing out any read that contained adapters or uncalled bases, had a mean Phred below 15, or lacked an exact constant-primer or identifier match. High-quality paired reads were merged using COPE v1.2.5, and each unique nucleotide sequence was defined as a clonotype. MiTCR v1.1 was used to align the clonotypes against IMGT TRBV, TRBD and TRBJ reference segments. Analysis was restricted to V-J combinations with a frequency above 0.0001, which covered 99.2% of repertoires. A TCS score was defined as the ratio between F50 (clonal expansion) and ExV (chaos), using BLOSUM62-based TCRdist between CDR3 peptides within each V-J. Welch's t-statistics and random forest reduced 514 V-J features to 13, which were used in a naive Bayes classifier (R e1071). Sample size was not statistically predetermined, and investigators were not blinded to group allocation. According to the paper, TCR Vbeta CDR3 sequencing was carried out on 135 peripheral blood samples, which came from 40 to 45 ophthalmopathy, around 74 hyperthyroidism and roughly 17 progressor patients.

This specimen was peripheral blood mononuclear cells (PBMCs), taken at new diagnosis, from a patient treated with antithyroid drugs. This receptor chain uses TRBV7-2 and TRBJ2-1, with the D gene uncertain. This receptor was obtained from a woman aged 45-60 years with Graves disease. Donor details come from another sample of the same person, matched by shared clones. The nucleotides read TGTGCCAGCAGCTTAACCACTATCGACAATGAGCAGTTCTTC. The encoded protein is CASSLTTIDNEQFF. Reference TRBV7-2 and TRBJ2-1 proteins supply the regions before and after the CDR3; the full variable domain is: GAGVSQSPSNKVTEKGKDVELRCDPISGHTALYWYRQSLGQGLEFLIYFQGNSAPDKSGLPSDRFSAERTGGSVSTLTIQRTQQEDSAVYLCASSLTTIDNEQFFGPGTRLTVL.